The T cell receptor (beta chain) under discussion was sequenced for a study of tumor-infiltrating lymphocytes in primary liver carcinoma. About the study: Roughly 3.65 to 7.5 million productive TCRbeta reads were obtained per sample, with similar numbers across tissue types.

The CDR3 sequence is 16 residues long. Losses at the gene ends were 7 bases for V and 2 bases for J; bases not matched to a gene: 12. CDR1 and CDR2 (germline): SGHVS, FQNEAQ. A primer in the constant region served to generate TCR beta cDNA from 450 to 600 ng of total RNA. Three nested multiplex PCR rounds of slightly modified ARM-PCR generated TCR beta libraries. For 10 cycles apiece, the opening two PCR rounds ran with TRBV1-TRBV30 forward primers and a C-beta reverse primer. TCRdb re-analysed the multiplex PCR reads in MiXCR, keeping a single row per CDR3 protein. In the table there are 55,000 or so distinct CDR3 sequences, 70% to 85% of which are singletons. For each extraction, RNA and DNA were obtained together from 20-30 mg of unsorted bulk tissue. For this clonotype: What it recognizes is unknown.

Study-level points and caveats: Reduced overlap was seen in tumor-adjacent and tumor-blood pairs versus tumor region pairs.

This chain uses TRBV7-8 with TRBJ2-3; TRBD1 agrees at 7 bases. The sequencing sample was made of liver tumor tissue from sampling region 2. Subset specified: tumor region T2, inferior pole. The sequence was collected from a man aged 35 to 55 with primary liver carcinoma and hepatitis B virus infection. The chain's CDR3 is CASTTKGAQNTDTQYF. The CDR3 DNA sequence: TGTGCCAGCACCACCAAGGGGGCACAGAACACAGATACGCAGTATTTT.